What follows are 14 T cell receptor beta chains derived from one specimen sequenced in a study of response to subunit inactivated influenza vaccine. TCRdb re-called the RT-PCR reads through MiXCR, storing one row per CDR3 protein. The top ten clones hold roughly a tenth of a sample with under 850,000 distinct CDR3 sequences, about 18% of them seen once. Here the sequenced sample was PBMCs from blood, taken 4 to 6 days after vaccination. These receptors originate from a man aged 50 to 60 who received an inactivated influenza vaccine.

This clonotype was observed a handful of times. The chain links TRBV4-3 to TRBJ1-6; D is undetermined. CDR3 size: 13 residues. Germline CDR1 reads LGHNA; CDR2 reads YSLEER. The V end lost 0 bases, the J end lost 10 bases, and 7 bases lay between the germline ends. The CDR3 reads CASSQEVVSPLHF. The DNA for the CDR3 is TGCGCCAGCAGCCAAGAGGTGGTGTCACCCCTCCACTTT.

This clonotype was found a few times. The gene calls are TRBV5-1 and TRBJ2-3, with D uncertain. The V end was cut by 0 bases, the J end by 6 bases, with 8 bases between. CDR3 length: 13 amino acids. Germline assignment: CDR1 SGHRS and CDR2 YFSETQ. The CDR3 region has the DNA TGCGCCAGCAGCTTGGACGGTTTGGATACGCAGTATTTT. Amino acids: CASSLDGLDTQYF.

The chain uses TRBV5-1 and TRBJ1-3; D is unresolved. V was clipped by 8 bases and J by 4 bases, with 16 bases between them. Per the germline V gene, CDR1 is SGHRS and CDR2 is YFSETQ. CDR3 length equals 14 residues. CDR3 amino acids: CASSEGRSGNTIYF. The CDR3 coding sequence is TGCGCCAGTTCGGAGGGCCGATCCGGAAACACCATATATTTT.

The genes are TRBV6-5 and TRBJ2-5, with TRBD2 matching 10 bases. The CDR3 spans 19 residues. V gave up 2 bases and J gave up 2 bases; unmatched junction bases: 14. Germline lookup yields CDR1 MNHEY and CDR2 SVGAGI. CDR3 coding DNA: TGTGCCAGCAGTTACCCGGGACTAGCGCCAGGATTTGGACAAGAGACCCAGTACTTC. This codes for CASSYPGLAPGFGQETQYF.

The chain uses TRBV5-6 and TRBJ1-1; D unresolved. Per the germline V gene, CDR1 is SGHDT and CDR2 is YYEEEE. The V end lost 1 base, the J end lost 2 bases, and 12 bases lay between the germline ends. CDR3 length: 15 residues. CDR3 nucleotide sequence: TGTGCCAGCAGCTTGTCACGACGGCTTAACACTGAAGCTTTCTTT. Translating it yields CASSLSRRLNTEAFF. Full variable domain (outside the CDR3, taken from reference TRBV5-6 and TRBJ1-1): DAGVTQSPTHLIKTRGQQVTLRCSPKSGHDTVSWYQQALGQGPQFIFQYYEEEERQRGNFPDRFSGHQFPNYSSELNVNALLLGDSALYLCASSLSRRLNTEAFFGQGTRLTVV.

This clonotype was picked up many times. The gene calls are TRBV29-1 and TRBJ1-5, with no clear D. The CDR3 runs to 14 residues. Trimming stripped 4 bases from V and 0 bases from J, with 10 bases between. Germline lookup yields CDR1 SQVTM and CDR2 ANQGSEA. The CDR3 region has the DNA TGCAGCGTTGTTCTGGCGTATAGCAATCAGCCCCAGCATTTT. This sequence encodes CSVVLAYSNQPQHF.

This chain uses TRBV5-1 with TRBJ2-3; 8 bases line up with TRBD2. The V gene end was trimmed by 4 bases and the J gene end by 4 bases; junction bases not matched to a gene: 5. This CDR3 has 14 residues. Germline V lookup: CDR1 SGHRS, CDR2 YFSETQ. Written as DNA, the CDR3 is TGCGCCAGCAGCCCGGGGGGGTTATCAGATACGCAGTATTTT. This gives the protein CASSPGGLSDTQYF.

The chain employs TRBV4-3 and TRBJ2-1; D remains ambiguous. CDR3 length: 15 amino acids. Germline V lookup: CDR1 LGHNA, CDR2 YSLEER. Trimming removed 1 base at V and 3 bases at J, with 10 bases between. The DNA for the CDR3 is TGCGCCAGCAGCCAAGCAGGAGTGGGCTACAATGAGCAGTTCTTC. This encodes CASSQAGVGYNEQFF.

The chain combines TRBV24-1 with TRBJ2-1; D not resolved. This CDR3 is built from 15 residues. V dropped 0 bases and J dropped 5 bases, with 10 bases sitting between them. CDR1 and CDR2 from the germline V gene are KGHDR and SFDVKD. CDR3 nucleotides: TGTGCCACCAGTGATTTGCCTACCGATCACAATGAGCAGTTCTTC. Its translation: CATSDLPTDHNEQFF.

This CDR3 is CSATPLDRGLGELFF. As DNA, the CDR3 is TGCAGTGCAACCCCCCTGGACAGGGGACTCGGGGAGCTGTTTTTT. The V call is TRBV20-1, the J call TRBJ2-2, with 9 positions matching TRBD1. V gave up 6 bases and J gave up 7 bases; unmatched junction bases: 12. The CDR3 sequence is 15 residues long. The V gene's germline CDR1 is DFQATT and CDR2 SNEGSKA (reference sequence).

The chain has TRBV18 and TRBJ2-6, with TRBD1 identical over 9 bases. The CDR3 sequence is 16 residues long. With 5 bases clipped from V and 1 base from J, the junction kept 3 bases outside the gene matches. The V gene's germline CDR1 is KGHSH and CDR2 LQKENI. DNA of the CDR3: TGTGCCAGCTCATTACAGGGGGCATCTGGGGCCAACGTCCTGACTTTC. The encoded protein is CASSLQGASGANVLTF.

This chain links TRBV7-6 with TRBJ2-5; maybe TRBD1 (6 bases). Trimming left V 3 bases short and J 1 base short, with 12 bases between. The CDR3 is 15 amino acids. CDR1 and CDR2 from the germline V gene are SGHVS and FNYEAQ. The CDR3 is CASSFIQGPQETQYF. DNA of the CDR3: TGTGCCAGCAGCTTTATACAGGGTCCCCAAGAGACCCAGTACTTC.

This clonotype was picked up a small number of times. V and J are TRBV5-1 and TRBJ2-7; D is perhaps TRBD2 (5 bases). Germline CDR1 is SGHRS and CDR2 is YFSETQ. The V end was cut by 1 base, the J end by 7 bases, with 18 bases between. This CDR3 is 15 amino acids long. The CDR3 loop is CASSLRTGREEEQYF. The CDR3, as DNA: TGCGCCAGCAGCTTGCGGACGGGGAGAGAGGAGGAGCAGTACTTC.

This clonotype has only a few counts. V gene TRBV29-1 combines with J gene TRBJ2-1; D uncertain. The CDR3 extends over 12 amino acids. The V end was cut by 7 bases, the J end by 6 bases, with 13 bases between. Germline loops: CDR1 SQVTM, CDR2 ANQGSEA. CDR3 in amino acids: CSGVGGFNEQFF. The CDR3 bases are TGCAGCGGGGTGGGTGGTTTCAATGAGCAGTTCTTC.